The T cell receptor (beta chain) under discussion was sequenced for a study of vaccination and CD4 T cells after COVID-19. Study summary: Overlapping SARS-CoV-2, HCoV-NL63, HCoV-OC43 and HCoV-229E spike peptides were used to stimulate cells. Findings and caveats of the study: Spike mono-reactivity was evident in 304 of the 307 vaccine-specific clones derived from convalescent patients. SARS-CoV-2-reactive clonotypes showed a nonsignificant median rise from about 20 to 38.

There are 18 residues in the CDR3. Germline CDR1 and CDR2: LNHDA and SQIVND (reference sequence). Losses at the gene ends were 6 bases for V and 0 bases for J; bases not matched to a gene: 16. Oncomine TCR Beta short-read sequencing was applied to DNA from cultured CD4+ T cells. Using its own MiXCR run on the PCR reads, TCRdb lists one record per CDR3 protein. The repertoire holds approximately 9,000 distinct CDR3 sequences, 45% to 65% seen once, with about a sixth in the top ten. Treatment: approximately 11-day PBMC culture with coronavirus spike peptide pools or control peptides (ViraFEST assay). Per well, two million PBMCs were cultured in the presence of roughly 9 IU/ml IL-2 and roughly 10 ug/ml peptide pools. Notes on this clonotype: Its target is unknown.

Sequenced sample: CD4+ T cells from blood, cultured in vitro. The sequence derives from a human donor who had recovered from COVID-19. The V call is TRBV19, the J call TRBJ1-2; 7 nucleotides line up with TRBD1. CDR3 protein: CASSPRQGQSGANYGYTF. CDR3 DNA sequence: TGTGCCAGTAGCCCCCGACAGGGACAGTCGGGAGCTAACTATGGCTACACCTTC.